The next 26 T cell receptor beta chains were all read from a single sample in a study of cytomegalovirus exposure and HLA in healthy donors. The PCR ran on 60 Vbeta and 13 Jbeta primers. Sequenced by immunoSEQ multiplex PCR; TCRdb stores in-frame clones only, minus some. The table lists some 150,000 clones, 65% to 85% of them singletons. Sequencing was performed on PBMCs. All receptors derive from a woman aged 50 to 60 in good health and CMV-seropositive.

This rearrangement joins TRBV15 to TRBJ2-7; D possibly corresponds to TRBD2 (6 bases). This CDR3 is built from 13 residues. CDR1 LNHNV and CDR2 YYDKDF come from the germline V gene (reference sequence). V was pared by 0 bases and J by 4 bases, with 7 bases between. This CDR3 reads CATSRDRGYEQYF. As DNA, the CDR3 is TGTGCCACCAGCAGAGATCGGGGGTACGAGCAGTACTTC.

CDR3 nucleotides: TGTGCCAGCAGGGAGGGGGGGACCTACGAGCAGTACTTC. Translated, it gives CASREGGTYEQYF. The chain links TRBV2 to TRBJ2-7, with D perhaps matching TRBD2 (7 bases). V gave up 6 bases and J gave up 2 bases, with 11 bases separating them. Germline V lookup: CDR1 SNHLY, CDR2 FYNNEI. The CDR3 has 13 residues.

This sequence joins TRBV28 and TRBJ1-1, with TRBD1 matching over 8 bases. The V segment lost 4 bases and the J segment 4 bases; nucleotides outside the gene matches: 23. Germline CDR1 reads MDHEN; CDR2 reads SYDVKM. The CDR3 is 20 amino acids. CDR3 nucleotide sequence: TGTGCCAGCAGTTCAATGGACAGGGTGGTGTATTTAGGTTTGTGCACTGAAGCTTTCTTT. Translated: CASSSMDRVVYLGLCTEAFF.

CDR3 loop: CTTGSPYNEQFF. CDR3 nucleotides: TGCACTACGGGGTCCCCCTACAATGAGCAGTTCTTC. The chain employs TRBV29-1 and TRBJ2-1; possibly TRBD2 for D (5 bases). Germline loops: CDR1 SQVTM, CDR2 ANQGSEA. This CDR3 region has 12 residues.

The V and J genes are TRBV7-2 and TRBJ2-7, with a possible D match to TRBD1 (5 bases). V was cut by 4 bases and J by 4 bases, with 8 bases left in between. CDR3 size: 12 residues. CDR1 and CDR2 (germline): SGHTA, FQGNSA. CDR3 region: CASSSQGYEQYF. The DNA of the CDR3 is TGTGCCAGCAGCTCCCAGGGATACGAGCAGTACTTC.

CDR3 residues: CASLGQVGSEQYF. In DNA, the CDR3 is TGTGCCAGCCTTGGACAGGTTGGGTCCGAGCAGTACTTC. The genes are TRBV6-6 and TRBJ2-7, with 7 bases identical to TRBD1. The germline V gene has CDR1 MNHNY and CDR2 SVGAGI (reference sequence). This CDR3 has 13 residues. The V gene end was trimmed by 8 bases and the J gene end by 6 bases; junction bases not matched to a gene: 10.

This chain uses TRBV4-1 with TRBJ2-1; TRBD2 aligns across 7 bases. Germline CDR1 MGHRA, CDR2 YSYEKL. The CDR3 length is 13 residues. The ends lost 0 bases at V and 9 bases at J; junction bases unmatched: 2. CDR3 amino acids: CASSQDGGGEQFF. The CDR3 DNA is TGCGCCAGCAGCCAAGATGGGGGGGGTGAGCAGTTCTTC.

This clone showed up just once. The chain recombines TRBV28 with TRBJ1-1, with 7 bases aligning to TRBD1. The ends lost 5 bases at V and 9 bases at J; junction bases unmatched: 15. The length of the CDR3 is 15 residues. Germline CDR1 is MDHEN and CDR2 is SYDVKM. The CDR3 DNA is TGTGCCAGCAGTCCCGCCCTCGGACAGGCTGAACAAGCTTTCTTT. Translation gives CASSPALGQAEQAFF.

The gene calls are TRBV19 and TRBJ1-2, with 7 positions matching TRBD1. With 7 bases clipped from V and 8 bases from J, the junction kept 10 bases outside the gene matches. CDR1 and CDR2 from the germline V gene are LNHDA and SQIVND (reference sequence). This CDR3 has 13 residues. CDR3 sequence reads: CASTRQGKGGYTF. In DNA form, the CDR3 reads TGTGCCAGTACTCGACAGGGCAAAGGGGGCTACACCTTC.

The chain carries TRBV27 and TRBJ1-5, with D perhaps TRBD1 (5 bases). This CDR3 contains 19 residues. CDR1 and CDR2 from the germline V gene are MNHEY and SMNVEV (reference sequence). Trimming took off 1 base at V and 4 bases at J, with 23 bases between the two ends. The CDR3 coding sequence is TGTGCCAGCAGTTTATGGGCAGGTCCACCCAGGGCCTCAAATCAGCCCCAGCATTTT. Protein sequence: CASSLWAGPPRASNQPQHF.

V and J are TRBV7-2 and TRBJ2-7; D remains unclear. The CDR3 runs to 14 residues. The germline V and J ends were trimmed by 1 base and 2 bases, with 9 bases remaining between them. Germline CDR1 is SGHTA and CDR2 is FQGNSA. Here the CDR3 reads CASSLGQHAYEQYF. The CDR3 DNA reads TGTGCCAGCAGCTTAGGACAACACGCCTACGAGCAGTACTTC.

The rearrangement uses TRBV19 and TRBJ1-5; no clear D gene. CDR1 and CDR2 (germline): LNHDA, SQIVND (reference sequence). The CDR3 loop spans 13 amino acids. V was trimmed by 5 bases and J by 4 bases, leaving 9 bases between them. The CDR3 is CASSASPNQPQHF. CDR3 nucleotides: TGTGCCAGTAGTGCAAGCCCGAATCAGCCCCAGCATTTT.

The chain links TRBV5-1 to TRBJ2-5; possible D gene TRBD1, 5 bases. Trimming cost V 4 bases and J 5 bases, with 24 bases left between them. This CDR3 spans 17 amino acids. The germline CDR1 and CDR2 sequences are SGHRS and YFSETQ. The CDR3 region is CASSVAFQGKMEETQYF. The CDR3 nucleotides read TGCGCCAGCAGCGTTGCCTTCCAGGGTAAGATGGAGGAGACCCAGTACTTC.

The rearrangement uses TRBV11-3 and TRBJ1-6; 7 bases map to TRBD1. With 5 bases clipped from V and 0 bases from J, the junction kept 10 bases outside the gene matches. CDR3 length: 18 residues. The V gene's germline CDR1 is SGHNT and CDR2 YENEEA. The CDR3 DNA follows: TGTGCCAGCAGCGCCCGGGACAGATCCCGCTCCTATAATTCACCCCTCCACTTT. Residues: CASSARDRSRSYNSPLHF.

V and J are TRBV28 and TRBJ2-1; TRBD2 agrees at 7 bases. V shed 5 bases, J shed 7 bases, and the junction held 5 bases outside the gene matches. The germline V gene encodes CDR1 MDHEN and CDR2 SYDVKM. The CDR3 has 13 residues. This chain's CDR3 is CASSPLGGNEQFF. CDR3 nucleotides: TGTGCCAGCAGTCCGCTGGGGGGGAATGAGCAGTTCTTC.

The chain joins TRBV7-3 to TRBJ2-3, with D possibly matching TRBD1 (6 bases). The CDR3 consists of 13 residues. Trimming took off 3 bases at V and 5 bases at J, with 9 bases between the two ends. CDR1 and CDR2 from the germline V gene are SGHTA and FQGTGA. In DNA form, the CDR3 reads TGTGCCAGCAGCTTGGCAGGGGTAGATACGCAGTATTTT. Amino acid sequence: CASSLAGVDTQYF.

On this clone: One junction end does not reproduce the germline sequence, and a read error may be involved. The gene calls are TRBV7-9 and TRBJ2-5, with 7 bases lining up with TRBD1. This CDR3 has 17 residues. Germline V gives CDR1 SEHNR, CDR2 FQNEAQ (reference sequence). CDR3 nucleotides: TGTTCCAGCAGCTTTCAAATGACAGGGACGTACCAAGAGACCCAGTACTTC. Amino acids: CSSSFQMTGTYQETQYF.

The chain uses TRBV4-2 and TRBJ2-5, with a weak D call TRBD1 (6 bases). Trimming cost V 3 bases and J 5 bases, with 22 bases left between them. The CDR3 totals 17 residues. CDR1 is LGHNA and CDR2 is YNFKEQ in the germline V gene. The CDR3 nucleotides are TGTGCCAGCAGCCAGAATTCGGGTAGGGGGAGTGTGGAGACCCAGTACTTC. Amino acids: CASSQNSGRGSVETQYF.

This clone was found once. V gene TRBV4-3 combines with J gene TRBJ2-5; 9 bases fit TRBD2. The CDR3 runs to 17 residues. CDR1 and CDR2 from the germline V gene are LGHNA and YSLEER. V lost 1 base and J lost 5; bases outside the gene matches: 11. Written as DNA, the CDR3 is TGCGCCAGCAGCCAAGGTTCTAGCGGGGCCGGGAGGGAGACCCAGTACTTC. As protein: CASSQGSSGAGRETQYF.

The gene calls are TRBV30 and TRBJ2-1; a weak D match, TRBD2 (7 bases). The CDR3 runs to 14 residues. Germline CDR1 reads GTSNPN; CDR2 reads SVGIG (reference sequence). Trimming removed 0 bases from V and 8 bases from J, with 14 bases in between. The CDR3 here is CAWSVPGGRHEQFF. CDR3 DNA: TGTGCCTGGAGTGTCCCGGGGGGCCGGCATGAGCAGTTCTTC. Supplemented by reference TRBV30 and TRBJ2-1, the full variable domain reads SQTIHQWPATLVQPVGSPLSLECTVEGTSNPNLYWYRQAAGRGLQLLFYSVGIGQISSEVPQNLSASRPQDRQFILSSKKLLLSDSGFYLCAWSVPGGRHEQFFGPGTRLTVL.

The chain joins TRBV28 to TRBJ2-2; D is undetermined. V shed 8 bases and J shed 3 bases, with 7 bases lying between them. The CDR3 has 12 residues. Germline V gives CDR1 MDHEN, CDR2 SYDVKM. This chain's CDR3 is CASQSYTGELFF. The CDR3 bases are TGTGCCAGCCAGTCCTACACCGGGGAGCTGTTTTTT.

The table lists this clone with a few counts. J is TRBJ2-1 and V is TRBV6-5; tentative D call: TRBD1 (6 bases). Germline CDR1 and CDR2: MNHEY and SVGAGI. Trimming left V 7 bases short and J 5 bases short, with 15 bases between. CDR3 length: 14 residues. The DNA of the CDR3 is TGTGCCAGCACCCCCGCCGGGGACAACAATGAGCAGTTCTTC. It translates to CASTPAGDNNEQFF.

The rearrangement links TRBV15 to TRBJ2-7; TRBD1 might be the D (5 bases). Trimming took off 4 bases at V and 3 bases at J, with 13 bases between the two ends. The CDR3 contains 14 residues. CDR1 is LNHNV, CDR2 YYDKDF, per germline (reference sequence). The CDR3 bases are TGTGCCACCAGCATCTACGCTAGGGGCTACGAGCAGTACTTC. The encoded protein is CATSIYARGYEQYF.

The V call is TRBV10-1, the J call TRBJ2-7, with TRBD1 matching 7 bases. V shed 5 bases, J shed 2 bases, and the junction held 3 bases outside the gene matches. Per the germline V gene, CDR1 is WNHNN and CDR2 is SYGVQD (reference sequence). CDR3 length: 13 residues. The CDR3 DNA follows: TGCGCCAGCAGTTCTGACAGGGCCTACGAGCAGTACTTC. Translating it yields CASSSDRAYEQYF.

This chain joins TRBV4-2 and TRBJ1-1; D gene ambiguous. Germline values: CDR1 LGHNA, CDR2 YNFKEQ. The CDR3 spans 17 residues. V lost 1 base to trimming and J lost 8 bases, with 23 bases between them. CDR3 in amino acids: CASSQARTTRNGPEAFF. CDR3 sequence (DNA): TGTGCCAGCAGCCAAGCCCGGACTACTAGAAATGGGCCGGAAGCTTTCTTT.

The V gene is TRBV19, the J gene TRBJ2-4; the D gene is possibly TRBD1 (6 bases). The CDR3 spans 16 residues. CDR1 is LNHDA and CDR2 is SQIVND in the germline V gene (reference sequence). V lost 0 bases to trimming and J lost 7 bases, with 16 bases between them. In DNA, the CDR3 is TGTGCCAGTAGTATAGATCAATTGGGACAAGGGAACATTCAGTACTTC. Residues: CASSIDQLGQGNIQYF.